One T cell receptor (beta chain) is described in this entry. The antigen remains undetermined. This CDR3 comprises 13 residues. Germline CDR1 reads SEHNR; CDR2 reads FQNEAQ (reference sequence). V was shortened by 5 bases and J by 13 bases, with 18 bases between the two germline ends. These data belong to a study of CD8 T cells in acute hepatitis C reinfection. Study conclusions and caveats: No group differed significantly in the high NS3-1073 repertoire diversity.

Repertoires were generated with immunoSEQ multiplex PCR, while TCRdb's copy carries only in-frame clones and drops some. The data show 30,000 to 45,000 clones, approximately 83% seen once. Time point of the sample: naive CD8 control sorted from an acute-time-point sample. What was sequenced was naive CD8+ T cells from PBMCs. This sequence joins TRBV7-9 and TRBJ2-1; TRBD1 or TRBD2 may be the D gene (5 bases each). The sequence was collected from a woman under 30 who spontaneously cleared hepatitis C infection. This chain's CDR3 is CASSQGTPNDQFF. CDR3 coding DNA: TGTGCCAGCAGCCAAGGGACCCCCAACGACCAGTTCTTC.